This is a list of T cell receptor beta chains from one sample in a study of T cells after yellow fever vaccination. TCRdb ran MiXCR on the 5' RACE reads and lists one entry per CDR3 protein. The data show 150,000 to 200,000 distinct CDR3 sequences, around 8.5% seen once. This material consisted of CD8+ T cells sorted from PBMCs, taken 45 days after the yellow fever booster vaccination. These receptors were obtained from a man aged 18 to 35 who received the YFV17D yellow fever vaccine. Each CDR3 is given with its conserved first and last residue. A D gene is named only where the DNA matches it firmly. Not all rows give a size; the values are once, few, many and, for expanded clones, a class.

TRBV6-6	few	.	CASSLGDRTNEKLFF
TRBV6-5	few	.	CASSPSSEVGPQHF
TRBV7-9	many	.	CASALDIQYF
TRBV4-1	many	.	CASSQGGGEAFF
TRBV6-2/TRBV6-3	many	TRBD2	CASSYSTSGGYEQYF
TRBV7-6	.	.	CASSLGWGTQYSPLHF
TRBV7-2	many	.	CASSLEEGSTYEQYF
TRBV20-1	few	.	CSVSRKGGTEAFF
TRBV4-3	many	TRBD2	CASSQDPAGANEQFF
TRBV6-1	.	.	CASNARGGEKLFF
TRBV7-6	few	.	CASSLSRLKKETQYF
TRBV12-3/TRBV12-4	few	.	CASSFRGDEQFF
TRBV6-6	.	TRBD2	CASIDWTSGGTDTQYF
TRBV6-1	many	TRBD2	CASSEAGGGVTDTQYF
TRBV28	few	.	CASSAAGATGELFF
TRBV25-1	few	.	CASCLGAEQYF
TRBV3-1	many	.	CASTLGGVNTEAFF
TRBV29-1	many	.	CSVDLAKRGVYNEQFF
TRBV18	.	TRBD1	CASSPPQGAGETQYF
TRBV14	many	TRBD2	CASSHTRTSGGTGELFF
TRBV27	few	.	CASSFVGAGGANVLTF
TRBV24-1	.	.	CATRGGDRNTGELFF
TRBV11-2	.	TRBD1	CAGQTGGEQYF
TRBV27	.	.	CASSLNRGGELFF
TRBV7-9	.	TRBD1	CASSPPTGMNTEAFF
TRBV7-3	.	TRBD2	CASSLIPAGAENIQYF
TRBV20-1	.	.	CSARGKLSYEQYF
TRBV23-1	many	.	CASIRDCNEQFF
TRBV4-2	.	TRBD2	CASSPSGGTGNEQFF
TRBV25-1	few	.	CASSDSPTTTGELFF
TRBV4-1	.	.	CASAQNYEQYF
TRBV7-7	.	TRBD2	CASSSREAGGNQETQYF
TRBV5-6	.	.	CASSLGGAGSPNVDYGYTF
TRBV28	.	.	CASSLRGSLRRSIYF
TRBV10-3	.	TRBD2	CAISESSGVVNTGELFF
TRBV20-1	.	.	CSARDLRGAYEQYF
TRBV4-3	.	.	CASSQDIGRNQPQHF
TRBV7-9	few	.	CASSSGENIQYF
TRBV6-2/TRBV6-3	few	.	CASSLGQPTEAFF
TRBV14	few	.	CASSQGLAPLAKNIQYF
TRBV11-2	.	.	CASSLALGGTGELFF
TRBV12-3/TRBV12-4	few	TRBD1	CASSGQGNGTGELFF